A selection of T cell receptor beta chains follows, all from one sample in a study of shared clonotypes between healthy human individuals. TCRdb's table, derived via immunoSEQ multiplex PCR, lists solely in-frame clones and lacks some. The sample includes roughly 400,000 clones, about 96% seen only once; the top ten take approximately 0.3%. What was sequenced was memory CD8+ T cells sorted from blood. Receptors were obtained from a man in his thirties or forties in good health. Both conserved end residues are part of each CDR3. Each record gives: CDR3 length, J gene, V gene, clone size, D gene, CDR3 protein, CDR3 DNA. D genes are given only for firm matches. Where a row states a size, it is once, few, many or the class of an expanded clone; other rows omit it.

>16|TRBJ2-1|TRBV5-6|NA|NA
CASSLMGTASYNEQFF
TGTGCCAGCAGCTTGATGGGAACGGCATCCTACAATGAGCAGTTCTTC
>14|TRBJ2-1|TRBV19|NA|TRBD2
CASSIRLAGNEQFF
TGTGCCAGTAGTATTCGTCTAGCGGGCAATGAGCAGTTCTTC
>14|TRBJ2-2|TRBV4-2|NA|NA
CASSQVRETGELFF
TGTGCCAGCAGCCAAGTGAGGGAGACCGGGGAGCTGTTTTTT
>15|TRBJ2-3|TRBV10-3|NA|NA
CAISLGLVSTDTQYF
TGTGCCATCAGTCTAGGACTGGTGAGCACAGATACGCAGTATTTT
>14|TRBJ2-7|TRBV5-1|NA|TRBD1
CASSGQGAYYEQYF
TGCGCCAGCAGCGGACAGGGGGCCTACTACGAGCAGTACTTC
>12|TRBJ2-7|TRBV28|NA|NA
CASSYGRFEQYF
TGTGCCAGCAGTTATGGGCGCTTCGAGCAGTACTTC
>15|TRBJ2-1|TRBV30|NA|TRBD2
CAWSVSLAGGREQFF
TGTGCCTGGAGTGTATCCCTAGCGGGAGGTCGGGAGCAGTTCTTC
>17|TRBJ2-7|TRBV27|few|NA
CASSVSPGTARNYEQYF
TGTGCCAGCAGCGTATCCCCCGGGACTGCTCGAAACTACGAGCAGTACTTC
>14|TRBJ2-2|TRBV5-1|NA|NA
CASSLAQHTGELFF
TGCGCCAGCAGCTTGGCCCAACACACCGGGGAGCTGTTTTTT
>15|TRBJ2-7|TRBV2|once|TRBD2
CASSDLAGGAYEQYF
TGTGCCAGCAGTGACCTAGCGGGGGGAGCCTACGAGCAGTACTTC
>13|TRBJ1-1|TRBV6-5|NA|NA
CASSSGMNTEAFF
TGTGCCAGCAGTTCGGGTATGAACACTGAAGCTTTCTTT
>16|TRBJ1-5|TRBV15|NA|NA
CATSINFRDGNQPQHF
TGTGCCACCAGCATTAATTTCAGGGATGGAAATCAGCCCCAGCATTTT
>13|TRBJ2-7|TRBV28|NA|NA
CARSQGFLCEQYF
TGTGCCAGGTCACAGGGTTTTTTATGCGAGCAGTACTTC
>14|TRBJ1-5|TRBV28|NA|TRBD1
CASSRRDSDQPQHF
TGTGCCAGCAGTAGGAGGGACAGTGATCAGCCCCAGCATTTT
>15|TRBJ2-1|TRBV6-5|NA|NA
CASTTYDGVVTEQFF
TGTGCCAGCACCACTTATGACGGAGTAGTCACTGAGCAGTTCTTC
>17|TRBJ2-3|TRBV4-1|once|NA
CASSQFKASSSTDTQYF
TGCGCCAGCAGCCAATTTAAGGCCAGCTCTAGCACAGATACGCAGTATTTT
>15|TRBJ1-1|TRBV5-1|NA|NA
CASSLAMDKNTEAFF
TGCGCCAGCAGCTTGGCCATGGACAAGAACACTGAAGCTTTCTTT
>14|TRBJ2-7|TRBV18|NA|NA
CASSPPVVTYEQYF
TGTGCCAGCTCACCACCGGTAGTTACCTACGAGCAGTACTTC
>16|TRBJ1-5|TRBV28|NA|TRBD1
CASSFSGGTLNQPQHF
TGTGCCAGCAGTTTTTCAGGGGGTACCCTCAATCAGCCCCAGCATTTT
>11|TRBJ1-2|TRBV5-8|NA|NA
CASSRDYGYTF
TGTGCCAGCAGCCGGGACTATGGCTACACCTTC
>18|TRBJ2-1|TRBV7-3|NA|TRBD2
CASSLSPLTSVIDNEQFF
TGTGCCAGCAGCTTATCCCCACTGACTAGCGTGATCGACAATGAGCAGTTCTTC
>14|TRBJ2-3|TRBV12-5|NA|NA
CASGSGDVTDTQYF
TGTGCTAGTGGTTCGGGGGACGTTACAGATACGCAGTATTTT
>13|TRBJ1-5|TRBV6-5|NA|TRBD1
CASRDRVNQPQHF
TGTGCCAGCAGGGACAGGGTCAATCAGCCCCAGCATTTT
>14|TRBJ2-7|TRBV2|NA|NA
CASSGNWRGNEQYF
TGTGCCAGCAGTGGAAACTGGAGAGGGAACGAGCAGTACTTC
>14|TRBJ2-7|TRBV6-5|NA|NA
CASSRDGGYYEQYF
TGTGCCAGCAGTAGGGACGGTGGGTACTACGAGCAGTACTTC
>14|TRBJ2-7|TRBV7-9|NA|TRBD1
CASSERDSSYEQYF
TGTGCCAGCAGTGAAAGGGACAGCTCCTACGAGCAGTACTTC
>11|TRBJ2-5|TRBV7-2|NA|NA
CASSLSETQYF
TGTGCCAGCAGCTTATCAGAGACCCAGTACTTC
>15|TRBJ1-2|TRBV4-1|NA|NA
CASSQDLDRYYGYTF
TGCGCCAGCAGCCAAGACTTGGATCGATATTATGGCTACACCTTC
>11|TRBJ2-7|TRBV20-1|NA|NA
CSASGAYEQYF
TGCAGTGCTAGCGGCGCGTACGAGCAGTACTTC
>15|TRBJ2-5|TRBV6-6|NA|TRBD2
CASNLAGGGAETQYF
TGTGCCAGCAATCTAGCGGGAGGGGGCGCAGAGACCCAGTACTTC
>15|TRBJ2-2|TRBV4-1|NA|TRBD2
CASSPLTSATGELFF
TGCGCCAGCAGCCCCCTAACTAGCGCCACCGGGGAGCTGTTTTTT
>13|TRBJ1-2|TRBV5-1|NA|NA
CASSLEAAYGYTF
TGCGCCAGCAGCTTGGAGGCGGCTTATGGCTACACCTTC
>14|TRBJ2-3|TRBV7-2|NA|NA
CASSLALGSDTQYF
TGTGCCAGCAGCTTAGCGCTGGGGTCAGATACGCAGTATTTT
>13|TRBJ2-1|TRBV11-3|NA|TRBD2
CASSLAGGNEQFF
TGTGCCAGCAGCTTAGCGGGGGGTAATGAGCAGTTCTTC
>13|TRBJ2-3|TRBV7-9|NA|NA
CASSSLYTDTQYF
TGTGCCAGCAGCTCCCTTTACACAGATACGCAGTATTTT
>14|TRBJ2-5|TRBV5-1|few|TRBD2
CASSLTSGRETQYF
TGCGCCAGCAGCTTGACTAGCGGGAGAGAGACCCAGTACTTC
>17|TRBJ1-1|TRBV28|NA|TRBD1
CASSFGTGGAMNTEAFF
TGTGCCAGCAGTTTCGGGACAGGGGGCGCGATGAACACTGAAGCTTTCTTT
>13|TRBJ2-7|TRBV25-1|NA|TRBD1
CASRGQGAGEQYF
TGTGCCAGCAGGGGACAGGGGGCGGGCGAGCAGTACTTC
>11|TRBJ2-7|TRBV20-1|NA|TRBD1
CSARAGTGANF
TGCAGTGCTAGAGCGGGGACAGGCGCTAACTTC
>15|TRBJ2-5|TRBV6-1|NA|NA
CASSERRGPQETQYF
TGTGCCAGCAGTGAAAGGAGAGGACCCCAAGAGACCCAGTACTTC
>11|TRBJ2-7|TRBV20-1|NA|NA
CSAVMVYEQYF
TGCAGTGCGGTTATGGTATACGAGCAGTACTTC
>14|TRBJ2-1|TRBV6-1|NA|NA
CASSGPVGGNEQFF
TGTGCCAGCAGTGGGCCCGTCGGGGGCAATGAGCAGTTCTTC
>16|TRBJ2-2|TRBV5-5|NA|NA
CASSLMGEQGTGELFF
TGTGCCAGCAGCTTGATGGGGGAGCAAGGCACCGGGGAGCTGTTTTTT
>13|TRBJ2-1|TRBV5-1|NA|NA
CASSVQSYNEQFF
TGCGCCAGCAGCGTACAATCCTACAATGAGCAGTTCTTC
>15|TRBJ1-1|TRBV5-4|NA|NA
CASSPLAGMGTEAFF
TGTGCCAGCAGCCCATTAGCGGGAATGGGCACTGAAGCTTTCTTT
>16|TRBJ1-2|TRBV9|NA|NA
CASSTPGVWGDYGYTF
TGTGCCAGCAGCACCCCCGGGGTGTGGGGAGACTATGGCTACACCTTC
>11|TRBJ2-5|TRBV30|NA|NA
CAWSVGETQYF
TGTGCCTGGAGTGTGGGGGAGACCCAGTACTTC
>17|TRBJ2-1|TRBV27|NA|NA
CASSLFPSLRTYNEQFF
TGTGCCAGCAGTCTTTTCCCCTCTCTGAGAACCTACAATGAGCAGTTCTTC
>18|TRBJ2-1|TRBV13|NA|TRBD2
CASSSPPGLAGADDEQFF
TGTGCCAGCAGCTCCCCTCCGGGACTAGCGGGAGCTGACGATGAGCAGTTCTTC
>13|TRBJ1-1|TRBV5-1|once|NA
CASSLQGNTEAFF
TGCGCCAGCAGCTTGCAGGGGAACACTGAAGCTTTCTTT
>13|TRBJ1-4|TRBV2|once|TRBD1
CASRGQGNEKLFF
TGTGCCAGCAGGGGACAGGGTAATGAAAAACTGTTTTTT
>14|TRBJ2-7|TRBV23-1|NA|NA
CASSQSPSEYEQYF
TGCGCCAGCAGTCAATCCCCAAGCGAGTACGAGCAGTACTTC
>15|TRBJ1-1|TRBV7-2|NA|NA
CASSFRGARNTEAFF
TGTGCCAGCAGCTTTCGGGGGGCACGGAACACTGAAGCTTTCTTT
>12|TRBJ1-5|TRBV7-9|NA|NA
CASSLINQPQHF
TGTGCCAGCAGCTTAATCAATCAGCCCCAGCATTTT